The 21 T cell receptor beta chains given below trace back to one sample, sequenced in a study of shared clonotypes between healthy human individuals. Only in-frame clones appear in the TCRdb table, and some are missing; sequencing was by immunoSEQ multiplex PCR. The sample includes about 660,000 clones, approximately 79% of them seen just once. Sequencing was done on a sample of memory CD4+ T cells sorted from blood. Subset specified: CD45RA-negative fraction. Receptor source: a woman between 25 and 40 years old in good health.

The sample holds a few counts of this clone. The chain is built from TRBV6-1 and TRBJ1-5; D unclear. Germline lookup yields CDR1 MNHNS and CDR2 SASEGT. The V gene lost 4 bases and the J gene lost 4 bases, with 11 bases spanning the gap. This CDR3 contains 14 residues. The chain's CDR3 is CASSADTLNQPQHF. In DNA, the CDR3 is TGTGCCAGCAGTGCTGACACCCTAAATCAGCCCCAGCATTTT.

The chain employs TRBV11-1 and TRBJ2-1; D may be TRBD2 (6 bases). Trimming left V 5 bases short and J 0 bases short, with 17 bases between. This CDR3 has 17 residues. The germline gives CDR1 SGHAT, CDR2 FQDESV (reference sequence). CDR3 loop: CASSHGTPASSYNEQFF. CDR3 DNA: TGTGCCAGCAGCCACGGGACTCCCGCCTCCTCCTACAATGAGCAGTTCTTC. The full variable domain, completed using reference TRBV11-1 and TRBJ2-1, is EAEVAQSPRYKITEKSQAVAFWCDPISGHATLYWYRQILGQGPELLVQFQDESVVDDSQLPKDRFSAERLKGVDSTLKIQPAELGDSAMYLCASSHGTPASSYNEQFFGPGTRLTVL.

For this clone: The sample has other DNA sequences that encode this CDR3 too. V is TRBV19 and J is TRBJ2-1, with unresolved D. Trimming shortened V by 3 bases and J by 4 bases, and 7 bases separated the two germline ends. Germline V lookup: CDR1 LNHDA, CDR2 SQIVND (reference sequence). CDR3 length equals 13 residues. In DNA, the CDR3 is TGTGCCAGTAGTATCTCATCATACAATGAGCAGTTCTTC. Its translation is CASSISSYNEQFF.

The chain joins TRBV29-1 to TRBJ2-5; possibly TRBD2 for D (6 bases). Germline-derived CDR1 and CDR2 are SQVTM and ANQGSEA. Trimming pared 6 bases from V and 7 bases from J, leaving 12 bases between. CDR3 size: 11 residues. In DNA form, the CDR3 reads TGCAGCGTCGCGGAGGGCGGGACCCAGTACTTC. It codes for CSVAEGGTQYF.

The CDR3 sequence: CASSPLSGRLDEQYF. The CDR3 region has the DNA TGTGCCAGCAGCCCGCTTAGCGGGAGGCTCGACGAGCAGTACTTC. The V call is TRBV7-2, the J call TRBJ2-7; TRBD2 matches at 10 bases. The CDR3 totals 15 residues. The V segment lost 5 bases and the J segment 5 bases; nucleotides outside the gene matches: 9. In germline, CDR1 is SGHTA, CDR2 FQGNSA.

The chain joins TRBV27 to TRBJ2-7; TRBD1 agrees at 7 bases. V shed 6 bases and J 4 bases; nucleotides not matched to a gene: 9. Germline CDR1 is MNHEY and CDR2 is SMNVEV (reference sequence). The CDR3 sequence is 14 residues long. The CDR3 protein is CASRRTGETYEQYF. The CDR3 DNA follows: TGTGCCAGCAGAAGGACAGGTGAGACTTACGAGCAGTACTTC.

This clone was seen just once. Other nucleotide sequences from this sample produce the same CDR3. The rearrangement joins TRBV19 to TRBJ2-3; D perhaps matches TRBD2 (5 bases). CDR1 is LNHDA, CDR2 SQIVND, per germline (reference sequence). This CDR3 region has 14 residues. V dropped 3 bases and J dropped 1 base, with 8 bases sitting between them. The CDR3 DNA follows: TGTGCCAGTAGTATGACGCGGGGCACAGATACGCAGTATTTT. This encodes CASSMTRGTDTQYF.

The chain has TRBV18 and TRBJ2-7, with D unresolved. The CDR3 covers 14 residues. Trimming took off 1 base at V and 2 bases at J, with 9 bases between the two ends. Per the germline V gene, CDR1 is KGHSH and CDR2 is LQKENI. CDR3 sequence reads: CASSPLRDTYEQYF. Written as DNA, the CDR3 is TGTGCCAGCTCACCACTCCGCGATACCTACGAGCAGTACTTC.

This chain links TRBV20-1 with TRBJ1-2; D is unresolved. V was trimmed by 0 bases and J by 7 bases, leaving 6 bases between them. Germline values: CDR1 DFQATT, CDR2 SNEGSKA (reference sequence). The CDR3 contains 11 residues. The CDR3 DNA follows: TGCAGTGCTAGAGATCTTGTTGGCTACACCTTC. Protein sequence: CSARDLVGYTF.

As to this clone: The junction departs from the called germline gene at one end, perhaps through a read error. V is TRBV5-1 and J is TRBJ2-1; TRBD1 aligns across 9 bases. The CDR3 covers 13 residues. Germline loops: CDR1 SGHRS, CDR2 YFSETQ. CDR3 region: CASSFDRGLGWVF. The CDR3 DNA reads TGCGCCAGCAGCTTTGACAGGGGGTTAGGATGGGTCTTC.

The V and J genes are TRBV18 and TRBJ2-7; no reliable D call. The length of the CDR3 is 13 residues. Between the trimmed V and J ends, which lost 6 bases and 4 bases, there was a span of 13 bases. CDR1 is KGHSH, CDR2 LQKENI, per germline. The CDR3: CASSLGPSYEQYF. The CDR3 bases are TGTGCCAGCTCCCTTGGACCGAGTTACGAGCAGTACTTC.

This CDR3 is CASSLGGRASTDTQYF. DNA for the CDR3: TGCGCCAGCAGCTTGGGCGGCAGAGCTAGCACAGATACGCAGTATTTT. The chain has TRBV5-1 and TRBJ2-3, with no clear D. V was trimmed by 0 bases and J by 0 bases, leaving 11 bases between them. The CDR3 is 16 amino acids. Per the germline V gene, CDR1 is SGHRS and CDR2 is YFSETQ.

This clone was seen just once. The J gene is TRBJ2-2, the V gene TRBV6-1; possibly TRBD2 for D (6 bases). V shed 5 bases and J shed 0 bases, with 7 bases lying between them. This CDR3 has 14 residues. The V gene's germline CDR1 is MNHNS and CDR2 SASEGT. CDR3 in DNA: TGTGCCAGCAGTCGGACTACGAACACCGGGGAGCTGTTTTTT. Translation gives CASSRTTNTGELFF.

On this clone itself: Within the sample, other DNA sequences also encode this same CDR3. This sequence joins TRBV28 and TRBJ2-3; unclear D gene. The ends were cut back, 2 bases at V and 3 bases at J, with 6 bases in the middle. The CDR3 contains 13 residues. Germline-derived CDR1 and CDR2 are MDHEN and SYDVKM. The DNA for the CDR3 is TGTGCCAGCAGTTTACCCGGGACAGATACGCAGTATTTT. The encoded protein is CASSLPGTDTQYF.

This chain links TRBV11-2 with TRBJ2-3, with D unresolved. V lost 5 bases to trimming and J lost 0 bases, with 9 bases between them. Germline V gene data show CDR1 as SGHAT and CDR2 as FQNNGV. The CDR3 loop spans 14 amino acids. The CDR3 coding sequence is TGTGCCAGCAGCCGAAGCGACAGCACAGATACGCAGTATTTT. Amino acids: CASSRSDSTDTQYF.

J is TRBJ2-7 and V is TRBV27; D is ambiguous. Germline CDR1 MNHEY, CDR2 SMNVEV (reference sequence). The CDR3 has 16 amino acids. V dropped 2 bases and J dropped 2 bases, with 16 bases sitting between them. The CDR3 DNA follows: TGTGCCAGCAGTTTAAGGCCTTCGGCTTTAGCCTACGAGCAGTACTTC. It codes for CASSLRPSALAYEQYF.

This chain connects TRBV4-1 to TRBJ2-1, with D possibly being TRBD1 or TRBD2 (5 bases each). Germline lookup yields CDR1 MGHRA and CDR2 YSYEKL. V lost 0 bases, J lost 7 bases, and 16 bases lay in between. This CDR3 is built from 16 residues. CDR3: CASSQDVWDGSNEQFF. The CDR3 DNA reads TGCGCCAGCAGCCAAGATGTCTGGGACGGCTCGAATGAGCAGTTCTTC.

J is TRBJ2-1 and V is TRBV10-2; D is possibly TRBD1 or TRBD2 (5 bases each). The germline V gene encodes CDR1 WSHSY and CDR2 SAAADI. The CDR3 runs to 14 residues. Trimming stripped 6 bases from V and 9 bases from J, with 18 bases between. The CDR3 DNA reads TGCGCCAGCAGCGCCGGGACGACATCCGGTGAGCAGTTCTTC. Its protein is CASSAGTTSGEQFF.

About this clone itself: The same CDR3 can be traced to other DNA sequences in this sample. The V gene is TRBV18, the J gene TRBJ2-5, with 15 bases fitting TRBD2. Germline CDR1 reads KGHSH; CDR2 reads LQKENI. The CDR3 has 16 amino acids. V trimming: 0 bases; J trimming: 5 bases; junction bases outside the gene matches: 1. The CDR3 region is CASSPPGLAGGETQYF. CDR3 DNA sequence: TGTGCCAGCTCACCACCGGGACTAGCGGGAGGTGAGACCCAGTACTTC.

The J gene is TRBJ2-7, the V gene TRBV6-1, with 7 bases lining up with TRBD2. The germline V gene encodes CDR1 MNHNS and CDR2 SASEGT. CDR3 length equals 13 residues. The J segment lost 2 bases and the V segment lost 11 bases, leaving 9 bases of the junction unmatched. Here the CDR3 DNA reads TGTGCCCACGCGGCTAGCGGAGCCTACGAGCAGTACTTC. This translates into CAHAASGAYEQYF.

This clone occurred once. CDR3 sequence (DNA): TGTGCCAGCAGTCACTCGGGAGGGCCTTACAATGAGCAGTTCTTC. The encoded protein is CASSHSGGPYNEQFF. This rearrangement joins TRBV27 to TRBJ2-1, with 8 bases lining up with TRBD2. The V and J ends lost 5 bases and 4 bases, in that order; junction bases with no gene match: 7. The CDR3 consists of 15 residues. The germline V gene encodes CDR1 MNHEY and CDR2 SMNVEV (reference sequence).